The source of this TCR beta chain is a study of T-cell reconstitution after alpha-beta-depleted transplantation in children. CDR3 length: 13 amino acids. Trimming cost V 3 bases and J 3 bases, with 7 bases left between them. Per germline, CDR1 KGHDR and CDR2 SFDVKD. This sample's TCRbeta library carried unique molecular identifier barcodes. Each CDR3 protein is one row after TCRdb ran MiXCR on the PCR reads. The sample gives some 640,000 distinct CDR3 sequences, 15% to 20% of which show up once; approximately 1% is in the top ten. This TCR was recovered from a human donor who donated a stem cell graft to a child with acute myeloid leukemia. This chain links TRBV24-1 with TRBJ2-5; D may be TRBD1 (6 bases). This specimen consisted of PBMCs from the stem cell graft donor, obtained from the stem cell graft. CDR3: CATSDNREETQYF. Written as DNA, the CDR3 is TGTGCCACCAGTGATAACAGGGAAGAGACCCAGTACTTC.